Below, one T cell receptor (beta chain) is given with its context. V lost 7 bases and J lost 4, with 21 bases in between. This CDR3 comprises 16 residues. CDR1 and CDR2 (germline): MNHNY, SVGAGI (reference sequence). This sample is part of a study of blood T cell repertoires in COVID-19. Turning to the study itself: Samples taken during acute and convalescent COVID-19 were collected in the United States, Italy and Spain. PBMCs, B-cell-depleted T cells, or T cells provided the cDNA or gDNA that made up the material.

Authors' data handling: Estimation of nucleated cell counts relied on the amplification of reference gene primers. The method was immunoSEQ multiplex PCR; TCRdb's version includes in-frame clones alone and lacks a portion of them. The V and J calls and the clone size are those of that table, but D and trimming were determined from the DNA. The sample contains approximately 230,000 clones, 87% of which appear only once. The sequence derives from a man younger than 30 with active or convalescent COVID-19. The sample was peripheral blood. This chain links TRBV6-6 with TRBJ2-3, with unresolved D. The CDR3 nucleotides read TGTGCCAGCACTAACCGAGCAAGTTCCTCGGCAGATACGCAGTATTTT. It encodes CASTNRASSSADTQYF.